These 8 T cell receptor beta chains originate from one sample sequenced in a study of T cell responses to AZD1222 COVID-19 vaccine. The method was immunoSEQ multiplex PCR; TCRdb's version includes in-frame clones alone and lacks a portion of them. The table shows some 130,000 clones, with approximately 90% occurring only once. The sequenced sample was peripheral blood, obtained on day 0 of AZD1222 vaccination. The receptor source for this set is an adult in good health.

V and J are TRBV7-2 and TRBJ1-5; D is ambiguous. The V end lost 5 bases, the J end lost 4 bases, and 15 bases lay between the germline ends. The CDR3 sequence is 15 residues long. The V gene's germline CDR1 is SGHTA and CDR2 FQGNSA. CDR3 coding DNA: TGTGCCAGCAGCCCGGCCATTGGGAATAATCAGCCCCAGCATTTT. Amino acids: CASSPAIGNNQPQHF.

This clone was counted once. The chain is built from TRBV5-1 and TRBJ2-7, with D possibly called TRBD1 or TRBD2 (5 bases each). This CDR3 region has 14 residues. Germline V gene sequence: CDR1 SGHRS, CDR2 YFSETQ. Trimming removed 4 bases from V and 3 bases from J, with 14 bases in between. CDR3: CASSPGTGHYEQYF. As DNA, the CDR3 is TGCGCCAGCAGCCCGGGGACGGGCCACTACGAGCAGTACTTC.

This rearrangement joins TRBV6-5 to TRBJ1-5, with D maybe TRBD1 (6 bases). CDR1 is MNHEY, CDR2 SVGAGI, per germline. CDR3 length: 14 residues. The V gene lost 6 bases and the J gene lost 1 base, with 10 bases spanning the gap. The CDR3 is CASRQGNSNQPQHF. The CDR3 nucleotides read TGTGCCAGCAGACAGGGAAACAGCAATCAGCCCCAGCATTTT.

This sequence joins TRBV3-1 (or the pseudogene TRBV3-2) and TRBJ1-3; perhaps TRBD1 as D (6 bases). CDR1 and CDR2 from the germline V gene are LGHDT and YNNKEL (reference sequence). This CDR3 is built from 16 residues. Trimming took off 2 bases at V and 1 base at J, with 12 bases between the two ends. The CDR3 loop is CASSQTTGFSGNTIYF. DNA for the CDR3: TGTGCCAGCAGCCAAACCACAGGGTTTTCTGGAAACACCATATATTTT.

The J gene is TRBJ1-5, the V gene TRBV5-6; D call uncertain. The CDR3 loop spans 13 amino acids. V lost 4 bases and J 4 bases, leaving 9 bases between the germline ends. Germline V gene data show CDR1 as SGHDT and CDR2 as YYEEEE. The CDR3 loop reads CASSIGRNQPQHF. Written as DNA, the CDR3 is TGTGCCAGCAGCATCGGACGAAATCAGCCCCAGCATTTT.

The rearrangement links TRBV5-6 to TRBJ2-7; D not certain. The CDR3 contains 11 residues. The germline V gene encodes CDR1 SGHDT and CDR2 YYEEEE. V shed 8 bases and J shed 3 bases, with 9 bases lying between them. CDR3: CASQTYYEQYF. The CDR3 bases are TGTGCCAGTCAGACCTACTACGAGCAGTACTTC.

The chain combines TRBV27 with TRBJ1-4, with 7 bases lining up with TRBD1. Per germline, CDR1 MNHEY and CDR2 SMNVEV (reference sequence). This CDR3 is 15 amino acids long. V dropped 3 bases and J dropped 8; count of bases not matched to a gene: 9. This CDR3 is CASSLSTGYGEKLFF. In DNA form, the CDR3 reads TGTGCCAGCAGTTTGTCGACAGGGTACGGGGAAAAACTGTTTTTT.

The rearrangement links TRBV4-1 to TRBJ1-2; D call uncertain. V lost 3 bases and J lost 6, with 14 bases in between. This CDR3 contains 14 residues. Germline V gene data show CDR1 as MGHRA and CDR2 as YSYEKL. This CDR3 reads CASSHVGQLDGYTF. As DNA, the CDR3 is TGCGCCAGCAGCCACGTTGGTCAGCTTGATGGCTACACCTTC.